The 6 T cell receptor beta chains below come from one sample, sequenced in a study of response to subunit inactivated influenza vaccine. TCRdb itself ran the RT-PCR reads through MiXCR, one entry per CDR3 protein. The table shows over 800,000 distinct CDR3 sequences, with about 20% occurring only once. Sequencing used PBMCs from blood, obtained 5 days after vaccination. The receptors were sampled from a man aged 45 to 65 who received an inactivated influenza vaccine.

This clonotype was found many times. This chain connects TRBV20-1 to TRBJ2-1, with D perhaps matching TRBD1 (6 bases). The V end was cut by 5 bases, the J end by 4 bases, with 6 bases between. This CDR3 is 11 amino acids long. Germline CDR1 and CDR2: DFQATT and SNEGSKA (reference sequence). The CDR3 DNA sequence: TGCAGTGCTCAGGGGTACAATGAGCAGTTCTTC. Translation gives CSAQGYNEQFF.

In this sample, this clonotype turned up a few times. The chain links TRBV9 to TRBJ2-4; 10 nucleotides match TRBD1. The CDR3 totals 15 residues. CDR1 and CDR2 (germline): SGDLS, YYNGEE. Trimming took 2 bases from V and 5 from J; bases not matched to a gene: 4. This CDR3 is CASSVLGTGENIQYF. The DNA for the CDR3 is TGTGCCAGCAGCGTCCTCGGGACAGGGGAAAACATTCAGTACTTC.

This clonotype was recorded a few times. This chain connects TRBV20-1 to TRBJ2-7, with 10 bases identical to TRBD2. The CDR3 is 14 residues long. Unmatched junction bases numbered 10, after V lost 6 bases and J lost 5 bases. Germline CDR1 reads DFQATT; CDR2 reads SNEGSKA (reference sequence). CDR3 in amino acids: CSASASGREDEQYF. CDR3 in DNA: TGCAGTGCATCGGCTAGCGGGAGAGAAGACGAGCAGTACTTC.

This clonotype was seen a handful of times. The chain has TRBV13 and TRBJ2-7; tentative D call: TRBD2 (6 bases). This CDR3 region has 14 residues. The V and J ends lost 2 bases and 2 bases respectively, with 10 bases between them. Germline V gene lookup returns CDR1 PRHDT and CDR2 FYEKMQ (reference sequence). CDR3 nucleotide sequence: TGTGCCAGCAGCTTACCAGGCGGGACCTACGAGCAGTACTTC. The encoded protein is CASSLPGGTYEQYF.

This clonotype appeared a few times. The DNA of the CDR3 is TGTGCCAGCAGCTTCTCTCGAGCCTATGAGCAGTTCTTC. This encodes CASSFSRAYEQFF. J is TRBJ2-1 and V is TRBV7-9, with D unresolved. The V and J ends lost 3 bases and 8 bases respectively, with 11 bases between them. Germline V gene sequence: CDR1 SEHNR, CDR2 FQNEAQ (reference sequence). This CDR3 comprises 13 residues.

The chain combines TRBV12-3 or TRBV12-4 with TRBJ1-2; TRBD1 is a possible D gene (5 bases). Trimming removed 8 bases from V and 7 bases from J, with 14 bases in between. The CDR3 is 12 amino acids. CDR3 DNA sequence: TGTGCCAGCCGAGGGACCTCGAGTGGCTACACCTTC. It translates to CASRGTSSGYTF.